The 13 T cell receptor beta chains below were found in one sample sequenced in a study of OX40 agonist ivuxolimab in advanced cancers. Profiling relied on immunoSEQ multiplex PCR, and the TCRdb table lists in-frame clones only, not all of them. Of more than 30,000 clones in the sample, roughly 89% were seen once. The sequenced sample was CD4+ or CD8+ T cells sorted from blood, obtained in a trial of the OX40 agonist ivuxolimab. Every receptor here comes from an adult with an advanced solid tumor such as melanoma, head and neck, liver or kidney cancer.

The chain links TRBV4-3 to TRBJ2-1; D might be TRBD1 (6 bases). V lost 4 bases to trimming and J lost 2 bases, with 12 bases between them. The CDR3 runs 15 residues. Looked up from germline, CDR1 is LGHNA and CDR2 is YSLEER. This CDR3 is CASSPTGDTYNEQFF. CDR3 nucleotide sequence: TGCGCCAGCAGCCCAACCGGGGACACCTACAATGAGCAGTTCTTC.

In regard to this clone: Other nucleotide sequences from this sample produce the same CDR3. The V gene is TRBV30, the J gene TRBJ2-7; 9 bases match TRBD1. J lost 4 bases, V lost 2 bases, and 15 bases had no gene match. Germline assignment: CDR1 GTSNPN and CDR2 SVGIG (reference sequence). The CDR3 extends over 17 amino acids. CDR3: CAWSLGPQQGARYEQYF. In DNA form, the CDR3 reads TGTGCCTGGAGTCTCGGCCCGCAACAGGGGGCTAGATACGAGCAGTACTTC.

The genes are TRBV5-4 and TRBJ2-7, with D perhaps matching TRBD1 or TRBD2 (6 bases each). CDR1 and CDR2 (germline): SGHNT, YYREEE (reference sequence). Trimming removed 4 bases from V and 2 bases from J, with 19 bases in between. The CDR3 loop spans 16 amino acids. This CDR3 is CASSPVRGQGPYEQYF. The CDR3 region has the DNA TGTGCCAGCAGCCCTGTGCGGGGACAAGGCCCCTACGAGCAGTACTTC.

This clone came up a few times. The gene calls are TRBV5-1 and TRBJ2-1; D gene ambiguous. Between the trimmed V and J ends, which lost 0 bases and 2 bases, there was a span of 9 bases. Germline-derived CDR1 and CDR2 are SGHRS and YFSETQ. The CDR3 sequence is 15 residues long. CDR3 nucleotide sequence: TGCGCCAGCAGCTTGGATATTATAACCTACAATGAGCAGTTCTTC. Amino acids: CASSLDIITYNEQFF. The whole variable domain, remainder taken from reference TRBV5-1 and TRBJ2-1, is KAGVTQTPRYLIKTRGQQVTLSCSPISGHRSVSWYQQTPGQGLQFLFEYFSETQRNKGNFPGRFSGRQFSNSRSEMNVSTLELGDSALYLCASSLDIITYNEQFFGPGTRLTVL.

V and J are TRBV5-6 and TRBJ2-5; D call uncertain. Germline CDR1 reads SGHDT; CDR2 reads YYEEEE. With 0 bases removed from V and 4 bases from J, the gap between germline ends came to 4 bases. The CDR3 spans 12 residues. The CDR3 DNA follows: TGTGCCAGCAGCTTGGCCGGAGAGACCCAGTACTTC. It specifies CASSLAGETQYF. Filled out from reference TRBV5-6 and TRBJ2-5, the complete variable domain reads DAGVTQSPTHLIKTRGQQVTLRCSPKSGHDTVSWYQQALGQGPQFIFQYYEEEERQRGNFPDRFSGHQFPNYSSELNVNALLLGDSALYLCASSLAGETQYFGPGTRLLVL.

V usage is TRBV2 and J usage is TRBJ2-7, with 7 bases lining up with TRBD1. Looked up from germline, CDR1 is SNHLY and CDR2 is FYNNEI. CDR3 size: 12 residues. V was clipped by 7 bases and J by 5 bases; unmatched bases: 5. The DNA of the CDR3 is TGTGCCAGCACTAGGACAGGAAACGAGCAGTACTTC. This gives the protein CASTRTGNEQYF.

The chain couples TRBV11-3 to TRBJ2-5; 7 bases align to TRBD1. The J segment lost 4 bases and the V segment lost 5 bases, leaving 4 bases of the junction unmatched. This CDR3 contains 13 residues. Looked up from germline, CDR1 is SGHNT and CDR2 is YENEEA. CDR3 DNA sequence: TGTGCCAGCAGCCAAACAGGGGTAGAGACCCAGTACTTC. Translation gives CASSQTGVETQYF.

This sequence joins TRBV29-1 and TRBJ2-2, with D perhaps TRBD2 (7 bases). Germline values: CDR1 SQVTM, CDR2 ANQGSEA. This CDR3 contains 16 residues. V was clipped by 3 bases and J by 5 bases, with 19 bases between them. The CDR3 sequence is CSVEYLAERGTGELFF. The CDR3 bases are TGCAGCGTTGAGTACCTAGCGGAGAGGGGGACCGGGGAGCTGTTTTTT.

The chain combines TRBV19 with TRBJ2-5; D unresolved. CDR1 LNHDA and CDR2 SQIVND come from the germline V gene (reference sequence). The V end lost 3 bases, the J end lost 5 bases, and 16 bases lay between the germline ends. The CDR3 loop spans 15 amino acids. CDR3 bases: TGTGCCAGTAGTATTAGAGGCCAGTTGAGGGAGACCCAGTACTTC. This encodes CASSIRGQLRETQYF.

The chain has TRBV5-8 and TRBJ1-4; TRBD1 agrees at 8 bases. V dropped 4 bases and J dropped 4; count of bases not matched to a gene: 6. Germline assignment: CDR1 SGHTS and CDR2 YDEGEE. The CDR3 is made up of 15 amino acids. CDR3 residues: CASSPRTGFNEKLFF. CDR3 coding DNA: TGTGCCAGCAGCCCTAGGACAGGGTTTAATGAAAAACTGTTTTTT.

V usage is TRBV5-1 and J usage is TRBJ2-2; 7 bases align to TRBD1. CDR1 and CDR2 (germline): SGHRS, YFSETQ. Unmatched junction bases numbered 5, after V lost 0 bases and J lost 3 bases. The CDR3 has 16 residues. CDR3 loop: CASSLVGGLDTGELFF. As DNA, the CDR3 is TGCGCCAGCAGCTTGGTAGGGGGCCTCGACACCGGGGAGCTGTTTTTT.

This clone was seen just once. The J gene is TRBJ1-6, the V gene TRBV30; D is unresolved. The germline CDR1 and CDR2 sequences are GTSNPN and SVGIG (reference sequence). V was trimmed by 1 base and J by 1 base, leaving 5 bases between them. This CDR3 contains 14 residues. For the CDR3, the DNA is TGTGCCTGGAGTGGGGGATCCTATAATTCACCCCTCCACTTT. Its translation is CAWSGGSYNSPLHF.

CDR3 region: CASSSTPPGPHNEQFF. As DNA, the CDR3 is TGTGCCAGCAGCTCAACCCCTCCAGGGCCTCACAATGAGCAGTTCTTC. The V gene is TRBV7-6, the J gene TRBJ2-1; a possible D gene is TRBD1 (5 bases). Trimming removed 4 bases at V and 5 bases at J, with 18 bases between. CDR3 size: 16 residues. Germline CDR1 reads SGHVS; CDR2 reads FNYEAQ.